The 29 T cell receptor beta chains below were found in one sample sequenced in a study of T cell responses to AZD1222 COVID-19 vaccine. TCRdb's table, derived via immunoSEQ multiplex PCR, lists solely in-frame clones and lacks some. The repertoire includes under 150,000 clones, approximately 85% of them detected once, and under 6% sits in the top ten. The sequencing used peripheral blood, collected 28 days after the second AZD1222 dose. All receptors derive from an adult who received the AZD1222 COVID-19 vaccine.

V usage is TRBV2 and J usage is TRBJ2-3; 10 nucleotides match TRBD2. This CDR3 comprises 15 residues. V lost 6 bases to trimming and J lost 0 bases; unmatched junction nucleotides: 3. Germline V lookup: CDR1 SNHLY, CDR2 FYNNEI. The CDR3 sequence is CASRKLAGSTDTQYF. The CDR3 DNA reads as TGTGCCAGCAGGAAACTAGCGGGGAGCACAGATACGCAGTATTTT. Looking up the rest from reference TRBV2 and TRBJ2-3 gives the full variable domain: EPEVTQTPSHQVTQMGQEVILRCVPISNHLYFYWYRQILGQKVEFLVSFYNNEISEKSEIFDDQFSVERPDGSNFTLKIRSTKLEDSAMYFCASRKLAGSTDTQYFGPGTRLTVL.

The chain recombines TRBV9 with TRBJ2-5; D remains ambiguous. The germline V and J ends were trimmed by 5 bases and 3 bases, with 23 bases remaining between them. There are 17 residues in the CDR3. From germline, CDR1 is SGDLS and CDR2 YYNGEE. As DNA, the CDR3 is TGTGCCAGCAGTATCGGGTCCCCCCCATCCAGGAAAGAGACCCAGTACTTC. Translation: CASSIGSPPSRKETQYF. The full variable domain, rest sourced from reference TRBV9 and TRBJ2-5, is DSGVTQTPKHLITATGQRVTLRCSPRSGDLSVYWYQQSLDQGLQFLIQYYNGEERAKGNILERFSAQQFPDLHSELNLSSLELGDSALYFCASSIGSPPSRKETQYFGPGTRLLVL.

The rearrangement links TRBV28 to TRBJ1-2, with D perhaps TRBD1 (5 bases). The CDR3 covers 12 residues. CDR1 MDHEN and CDR2 SYDVKM come from the germline V gene. The V end lost 8 bases, the J end lost 0 bases, and 7 bases lay between the germline ends. CDR3 bases: TGTGCCAGCGACAGAGCTAACTATGGCTACACCTTC. Amino acids: CASDRANYGYTF.

In this sample, this clone turned up a few times. The chain joins TRBV28 to TRBJ1-4; D may be TRBD1 (5 bases). The V gene's germline CDR1 is MDHEN and CDR2 SYDVKM. The CDR3 contains 13 residues. V was pared by 8 bases and J by 8 bases, with 15 bases between. DNA for the CDR3: TGTGCCAGCTTTGACAGTTTTGAGGAAAAACTGTTTTTT. Protein sequence: CASFDSFEEKLFF.

This clone was detected many times. CDR3 nucleotides: TGTGCCAGTAGTCCTATCGATGCGGGAGTGAACACTGAAGCTTTCTTT. It is translated as CASSPIDAGVNTEAFF. The rearrangement joins TRBV19 to TRBJ1-1, with no clear D. The CDR3 covers 16 residues. Germline assignment: CDR1 LNHDA and CDR2 SQIVND (reference sequence). Trimming pared 5 bases from V and 0 bases from J, leaving 16 bases between.

A word on this clone: An end of the junction does not agree with germline; a read error may underlie this. The gene calls are TRBV5-1 and TRBJ2-1, with unresolved D. This CDR3 region has 14 residues. CDR1 is SGHRS and CDR2 is YFSETQ in the germline V gene. CDR3 amino acids: CVSNLQSSYNEQFF. As DNA, the CDR3 is TGCGTCAGCAACCTCCAGAGCTCCTACAATGAGCAGTTCTTC. Full variable domain (rest looked up from reference TRBV5-1 and TRBJ2-1): KAGVTQTPRYLIKTRGQQVTLSCSPISGHRSVSWYQQTPGQGLQFLFEYFSETQRNKGNFPGRFSGRQFSNSRSEMNVSTLELGDSALYLCVSNLQSSYNEQFFGPGTRLTVL.

V is TRBV19 and J is TRBJ2-4, with 7 nucleotides matching TRBD2. Germline CDR1 is LNHDA and CDR2 is SQIVND (reference sequence). V was clipped by 5 bases and J by 7 bases; unmatched bases: 11. The CDR3 totals 15 residues. The CDR3 sequence is CASSPSGGLTNIQYF. The CDR3 region has the DNA TGTGCCAGTAGTCCGTCGGGGGGTCTGACGAACATTCAGTACTTC.

This chain connects TRBV19 to TRBJ2-3; 14 bases agree with TRBD2. Germline V lookup: CDR1 LNHDA, CDR2 SQIVND (reference sequence). The CDR3 extends over 17 amino acids. The J segment lost 2 bases and the V segment lost 4 bases, leaving 5 bases of the junction unmatched. The CDR3 reads CASSTTSGGGLTDTQYF. DNA for the CDR3: TGTGCCAGTAGTACGACTAGCGGGGGGGGCCTCACAGATACGCAGTATTTT.

The chain links TRBV2 to TRBJ1-2; 7 positions match TRBD1. This CDR3 has 14 amino acids. CDR1 and CDR2 from the germline V gene are SNHLY and FYNNEI. After removal of 8 bases from V and 7 bases from J, the junction contained 13 bases not matched to a gene. The CDR3 protein is CASRWGEGGSGYTF. DNA of the CDR3: TGTGCCAGCCGCTGGGGGGAAGGGGGCTCTGGCTACACCTTC. Using reference TRBV2 and TRBJ1-2 for the parts outside the CDR3, the full variable domain is EPEVTQTPSHQVTQMGQEVILRCVPISNHLYFYWYRQILGQKVEFLVSFYNNEISEKSEIFDDQFSVERPDGSNFTLKIRSTKLEDSAMYFCASRWGEGGSGYTFGSGTRLTVV.

Only a few counts were recorded for this clone. The rearrangement links TRBV27 to TRBJ2-1; possible D gene TRBD2, 6 bases. This CDR3 is 15 amino acids long. CDR1 is MNHEY, CDR2 SMNVEV, per germline (reference sequence). V shed 5 bases and J shed 5 bases, with 16 bases lying between them. CDR3 coding DNA: TGTGCCAGCAGTCTAACCCGGGACTTCAACAATGAGCAGTTCTTC. Amino acid sequence: CASSLTRDFNNEQFF.

The rearrangement joins TRBV27 to TRBJ2-7, with D possibly TRBD1 on 5 matching bases. This CDR3 contains 12 residues. Between the trimmed V and J ends, which lost 7 bases and 5 bases, there was a span of 12 bases. Germline CDR1 and CDR2: MNHEY and SMNVEV (reference sequence). The CDR3 here is CASKEVGDEQYF. The CDR3 DNA is TGTGCCAGCAAAGAGGTAGGGGACGAGCAGTACTTC.

The chain carries TRBV24-1 and TRBJ2-3; 7 bases match TRBD2. The CDR3 is 15 residues long. The germline gives CDR1 KGHDR, CDR2 SFDVKD. Trimming cost V 10 bases and J 6 bases; bases outside gene matches: 15. CDR3 nucleotide sequence: TGTGCCACTAGCGCCGGAGGACTAGGGAGCGATACGCAGTATTTT. Translated: CATSAGGLGSDTQYF.

The chain combines TRBV19 with TRBJ2-6, with 8 nucleotides matching TRBD2. This CDR3 has 17 amino acids. The J segment lost 6 bases and the V segment lost 3 bases, leaving 10 bases of the junction unmatched. Germline V lookup: CDR1 LNHDA, CDR2 SQIVND (reference sequence). The CDR3 loop reads CASSILGGGNEANVLTF. As DNA, the CDR3 is TGTGCCAGTAGTATTCTAGGCGGGGGGAATGAGGCCAACGTCCTGACTTTC.

This clone occurred once. J is TRBJ2-1 and V is TRBV29-1; unclear D gene. CDR1 and CDR2 (germline): SQVTM, ANQGSEA. V gave up 4 bases and J gave up 1 base, with 17 bases separating them. The CDR3 length is 16 residues. The CDR3 loop reads CSVVGWRRQSYNEQFF. The CDR3 bases are TGCAGCGTTGTGGGGTGGCGTAGACAATCCTACAATGAGCAGTTCTTC.

The chain is built from TRBV7-9 and TRBJ2-5; the D gene is possibly TRBD1 (6 bases). The germline CDR1 and CDR2 sequences are SEHNR and FQNEAQ (reference sequence). This CDR3 is built from 13 residues. The germline V and J ends were trimmed by 6 bases and 3 bases, with 11 bases remaining between them. This CDR3 reads CASSQGPEETQYF. In DNA, the CDR3 is TGTGCCAGCAGTCAGGGGCCCGAAGAGACCCAGTACTTC.

The rearrangement links TRBV6-5 to TRBJ2-1; no clear D gene. Germline V gene sequence: CDR1 MNHEY, CDR2 SVGAGI. The CDR3 totals 11 residues. V was pared by 6 bases and J by 7 bases, with 7 bases between. The CDR3 reads CASSPGNEQFF. The CDR3 nucleotides are TGTGCCAGCAGCCCCGGAAATGAGCAGTTCTTC.

The rearrangement links TRBV29-1 to TRBJ1-4, with no clear D. The CDR3 is 12 residues long. With 6 bases removed from V and 5 bases from J, the gap between germline ends came to 10 bases. Germline V gene data show CDR1 as SQVTM and CDR2 as ANQGSEA. CDR3 DNA: TGCAGCGTATCCTCTTCGAATGAAAAACTGTTTTTT. This sequence encodes CSVSSSNEKLFF.

The chain employs TRBV5-1 and TRBJ1-6; possible D gene TRBD1, 5 bases. Germline V gene data show CDR1 as SGHRS and CDR2 as YFSETQ. This CDR3 has 14 residues. Trimming left V 0 bases short and J 8 bases short, with 9 bases between. CDR3 region: CASSLARVDSPLHF. The DNA for the CDR3 is TGCGCCAGCAGCTTGGCCAGGGTTGATTCACCCCTCCACTTT.

The chain recombines TRBV5-1 with TRBJ2-5, with D tentatively TRBD2 (6 bases). The CDR3 extends over 15 amino acids. Trimming took off 0 bases at V and 5 bases at J, with 14 bases between the two ends. CDR1 and CDR2 (germline): SGHRS, YFSETQ. The CDR3 DNA reads TGCGCCAGCAGCTTGGCCGCGGCCGGAGGGGAGACCCAGTACTTC. Its protein is CASSLAAAGGETQYF.

This chain links TRBV6-2 or TRBV6-3 with TRBJ2-7; D unresolved. Trimming took off 2 bases at V and 2 bases at J, with 13 bases between the two ends. CDR3 length: 15 residues. The germline gives CDR1 MNHEY, CDR2 SVGEGT. The CDR3 is CASSYATPGTYEQYF. The CDR3 region has the DNA TGTGCCAGCAGTTACGCGACACCCGGCACCTACGAGCAGTACTTC.

The chain employs TRBV5-4 and TRBJ1-1, with D possibly matching TRBD1 (5 bases). V gave up 9 bases and J gave up 4 bases, with 16 bases separating them. Germline assignment: CDR1 SGHNT and CDR2 YYREEE (reference sequence). The CDR3 length is 13 residues. CDR3 in amino acids: CATLRVGGTEAFF. Written as DNA, the CDR3 is TGTGCCACCTTGAGGGTCGGGGGCACTGAAGCTTTCTTT.

The chain carries TRBV19 and TRBJ1-5, with a weak D call TRBD1 (5 bases). The V end was cut by 5 bases, the J end by 2 bases, with 10 bases between. The CDR3 has 14 residues. Germline V gene sequence: CDR1 LNHDA, CDR2 SQIVND (reference sequence). In DNA, the CDR3 is TGTGCCAGTAGTGGGCAGGGAGGCAATCAGCCCCAGCATTTT. This codes for CASSGQGGNQPQHF.

In DNA form, the CDR3 reads TGTGCCAGTAGTATAGCAAGGTATAGCAATCAGCCCCAGCATTTT. Translated: CASSIARYSNQPQHF. The chain links TRBV19 to TRBJ1-5; D gene unclear. V gave up 1 base and J gave up 0 bases, with 7 bases separating them. The CDR3 runs to 15 residues. Germline CDR1 is LNHDA and CDR2 is SQIVND (reference sequence).

This clone was seen only once. This chain connects TRBV6-5 to TRBJ1-5; perhaps TRBD1 as D (5 bases). Germline V gene lookup returns CDR1 MNHEY and CDR2 SVGAGI. Trimming took off 8 bases at V and 3 bases at J, with 11 bases between the two ends. This CDR3 is built from 13 residues. CDR3 DNA: TGTGCCAGCTTGGTAGGGACCAATCAGCCCCAGCATTTT. Amino acid sequence: CASLVGTNQPQHF.

This clone was observed a few times. The V and J genes are TRBV4-3 and TRBJ1-2; 7 bases agree with TRBD1. Unmatched junction bases numbered 3, after V lost 4 bases and J lost 7 bases. The CDR3 has 12 amino acids. In germline, CDR1 is LGHNA, CDR2 YSLEER. The CDR3 sequence: CASSPGGAGYTF. The CDR3 DNA reads as TGCGCCAGCAGCCCAGGGGGGGCTGGCTACACCTTC.

As DNA, the CDR3 is TGTGCCAGCAGCCCCGACAGGGGGCAAAGGGAAAAACTGTTTTTT. Translation: CASSPDRGQREKLFF. The chain has TRBV28 and TRBJ1-4; 10 bases agree with TRBD1. Germline assignment: CDR1 MDHEN and CDR2 SYDVKM. This CDR3 has 15 amino acids. The trim removed 6 bases at V and 8 bases at J, leaving 9 bases unmatched.

The chain has TRBV29-1 and TRBJ2-1, with TRBD2 as a possible D gene (6 bases). The CDR3 is 13 amino acids. Deletions cut 7 bases from V and 6 bases from J, with 16 bases between. Germline CDR1 and CDR2: SQVTM and ANQGSEA. CDR3 in DNA: TGCAGCGCTCTCCCGGGGGACCCCAATGAGCAGTTCTTC. This encodes CSALPGDPNEQFF.

The gene calls are TRBV24-1 and TRBJ1-5, with a possible D match to TRBD1 (5 bases). This CDR3 contains 15 residues. The V end was cut by 3 bases, the J end by 3 bases, with 11 bases between. CDR1 and CDR2 (germline): KGHDR, SFDVKD. The CDR3 here is CATSDPQGSNQPQHF. CDR3 DNA: TGTGCCACCAGTGATCCTCAGGGATCCAATCAGCCCCAGCATTTT.

This sequence joins TRBV5-1 and TRBJ2-2; no clear D. Trimming took off 2 bases at V and 0 bases at J, with 8 bases between the two ends. The CDR3 totals 15 residues. CDR1 is SGHRS, CDR2 YFSETQ, per germline. The CDR3 here is CASSFIAANTGELFF. Here the CDR3 DNA reads TGCGCCAGCAGCTTTATAGCCGCGAACACCGGGGAGCTGTTTTTT.